This T cell receptor beta chain was captured by sequencing in a study of regulatory T cells in long-lasting Graves disease. The overall study: Graves' patients (newly diagnosed) had been on antithyroid drugs under 3 months. Study-wide results and limits: TRBV28, TRBJ1-2 and TRBJ2-5 were segments that persistent disease favored.

This clonotype was found a few times. What it binds is unknown. The TCR beta library used iRepertoire HTBI primers with Arm-PCR amplification of CDR3. TCRdb re-derived calls from the multiplex PCR reads in MiXCR, one entry per CDR3 protein. Of fewer than 550,000 distinct CDR3 sequences detected, around 16% appear once; the ten largest clones hold 25%. The germline CDR1 and CDR2 sequences are GTSNPN and SVGIG (reference sequence). Germline trimming cut 0 bases from V and 1 base from J; bases unmatched to any gene: 7. CDR3 length equals 17 residues. Time point of the sample: newly diagnosed GD, antithyroid drugs for less than 3 months. RNA from PBMCs was the source of the TCR library. These records were also assigned to another study, of T cells in Graves' hyperthyroidism and ophthalmopathy. As reported in that work: The HTBI primer set was used in a first-round RT-PCR of the TCR CDR3. Ophthalmopathy was identified by the model a median approximately 6.4 months ahead of onset.

The genes are TRBV30 and TRBJ2-1; 9 nucleotides match TRBD2. Sequences were derived from peripheral blood mononuclear cells (PBMCs), sampled at new diagnosis, from a patient treated with antithyroid drugs. This clonotype originated in a woman aged 35-65 years with Graves disease. CDR3 protein: CAWSVWRGGGSYNEQFF. The CDR3 region has the DNA TGTGCCTGGAGTGTTTGGCGGGGGGGTGGGTCCTACAATGAGCAGTTCTTC.